The T cell receptor (beta chain) under discussion was sequenced for a study of blood T cell repertoires in COVID-19. About the research overall: There were acute and convalescent COVID-19 samples, and they came from the United States, Italy and Spain.

The germline CDR1 and CDR2 sequences are MNHEY and SVGEGT. This CDR3 has 16 amino acids. The V end lost 7 bases, the J end lost 2 bases, and 21 bases lay between the germline ends. Assay used: immunoSEQ multiplex PCR; TCRdb lists only in-frame clones, some missing. The repertoire has some 120,000 clones, approximately 87% of them found once; the top ten carry approximately 4%. The sequenced material came from peripheral blood. The receptor was derived from a woman aged 55-70 years with acute or convalescent COVID-19. This chain joins TRBV6-2 or TRBV6-3 and TRBJ2-7; D perhaps matches TRBD2 (5 bases). CDR3 nucleotide sequence: TGTGCCAGCACCCCCTGGGCTAGCCTATCTACCTACGAGCAGTACTTC. This sequence encodes CASTPWASLSTYEQYF.